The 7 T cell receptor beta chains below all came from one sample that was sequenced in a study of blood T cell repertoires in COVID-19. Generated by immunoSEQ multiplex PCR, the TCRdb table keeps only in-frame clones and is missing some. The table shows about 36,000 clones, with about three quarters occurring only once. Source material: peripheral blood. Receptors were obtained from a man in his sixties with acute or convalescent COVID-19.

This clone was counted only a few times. The CDR3 DNA reads as TGTGCCAGCAGCCGACAGGTTGAAGCTTTCTTT. Amino acid sequence: CASSRQVEAFF. The rearrangement uses TRBV7-9 and TRBJ1-1; a possible D gene is TRBD1 (6 bases). Between the trimmed V and J ends, which lost 5 bases and 7 bases, there was a span of 8 bases. The CDR3 runs to 11 residues. Per the germline V gene, CDR1 is SEHNR and CDR2 is FQNEAQ (reference sequence).

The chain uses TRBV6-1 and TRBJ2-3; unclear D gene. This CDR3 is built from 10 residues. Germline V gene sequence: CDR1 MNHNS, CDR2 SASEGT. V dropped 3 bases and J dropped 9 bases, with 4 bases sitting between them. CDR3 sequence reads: CASSELTQYF. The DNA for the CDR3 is TGTGCCAGCAGTGAGCTAACGCAGTATTTT.

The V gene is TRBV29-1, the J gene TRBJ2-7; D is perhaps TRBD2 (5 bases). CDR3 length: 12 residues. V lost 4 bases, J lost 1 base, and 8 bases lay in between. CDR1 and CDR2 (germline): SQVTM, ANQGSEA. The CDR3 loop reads CSVVGDSYEQYF. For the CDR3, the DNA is TGCAGCGTTGTCGGGGATTCCTACGAGCAGTACTTC.

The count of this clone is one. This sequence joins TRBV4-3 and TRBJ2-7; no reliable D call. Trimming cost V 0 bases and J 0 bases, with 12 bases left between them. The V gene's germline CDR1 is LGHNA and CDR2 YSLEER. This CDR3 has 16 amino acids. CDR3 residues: CASSQDTPSYSYEQYF. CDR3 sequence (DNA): TGCGCCAGCAGCCAAGACACGCCCAGTTACTCCTACGAGCAGTACTTC.

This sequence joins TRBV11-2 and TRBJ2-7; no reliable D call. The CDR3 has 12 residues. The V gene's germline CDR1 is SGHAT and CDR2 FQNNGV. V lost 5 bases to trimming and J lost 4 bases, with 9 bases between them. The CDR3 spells CASSELFYEQYF. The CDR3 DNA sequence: TGTGCCAGCAGCGAGCTATTTTACGAGCAGTACTTC.

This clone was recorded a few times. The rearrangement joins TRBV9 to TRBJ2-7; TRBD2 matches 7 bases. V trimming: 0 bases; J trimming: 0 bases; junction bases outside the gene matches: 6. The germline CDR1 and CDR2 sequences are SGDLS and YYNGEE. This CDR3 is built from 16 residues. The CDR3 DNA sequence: TGTGCCAGCAGCGTAGGGGAGGGTAAGGCCTCCTACGAGCAGTACTTC. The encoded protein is CASSVGEGKASYEQYF.

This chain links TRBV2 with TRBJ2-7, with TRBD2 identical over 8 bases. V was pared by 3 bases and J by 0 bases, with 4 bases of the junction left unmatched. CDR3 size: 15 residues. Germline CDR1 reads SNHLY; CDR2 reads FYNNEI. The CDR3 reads CASSDPSGSSYEQYF. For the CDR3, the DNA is TGTGCCAGCAGTGACCCCAGCGGGAGCTCCTACGAGCAGTACTTC.